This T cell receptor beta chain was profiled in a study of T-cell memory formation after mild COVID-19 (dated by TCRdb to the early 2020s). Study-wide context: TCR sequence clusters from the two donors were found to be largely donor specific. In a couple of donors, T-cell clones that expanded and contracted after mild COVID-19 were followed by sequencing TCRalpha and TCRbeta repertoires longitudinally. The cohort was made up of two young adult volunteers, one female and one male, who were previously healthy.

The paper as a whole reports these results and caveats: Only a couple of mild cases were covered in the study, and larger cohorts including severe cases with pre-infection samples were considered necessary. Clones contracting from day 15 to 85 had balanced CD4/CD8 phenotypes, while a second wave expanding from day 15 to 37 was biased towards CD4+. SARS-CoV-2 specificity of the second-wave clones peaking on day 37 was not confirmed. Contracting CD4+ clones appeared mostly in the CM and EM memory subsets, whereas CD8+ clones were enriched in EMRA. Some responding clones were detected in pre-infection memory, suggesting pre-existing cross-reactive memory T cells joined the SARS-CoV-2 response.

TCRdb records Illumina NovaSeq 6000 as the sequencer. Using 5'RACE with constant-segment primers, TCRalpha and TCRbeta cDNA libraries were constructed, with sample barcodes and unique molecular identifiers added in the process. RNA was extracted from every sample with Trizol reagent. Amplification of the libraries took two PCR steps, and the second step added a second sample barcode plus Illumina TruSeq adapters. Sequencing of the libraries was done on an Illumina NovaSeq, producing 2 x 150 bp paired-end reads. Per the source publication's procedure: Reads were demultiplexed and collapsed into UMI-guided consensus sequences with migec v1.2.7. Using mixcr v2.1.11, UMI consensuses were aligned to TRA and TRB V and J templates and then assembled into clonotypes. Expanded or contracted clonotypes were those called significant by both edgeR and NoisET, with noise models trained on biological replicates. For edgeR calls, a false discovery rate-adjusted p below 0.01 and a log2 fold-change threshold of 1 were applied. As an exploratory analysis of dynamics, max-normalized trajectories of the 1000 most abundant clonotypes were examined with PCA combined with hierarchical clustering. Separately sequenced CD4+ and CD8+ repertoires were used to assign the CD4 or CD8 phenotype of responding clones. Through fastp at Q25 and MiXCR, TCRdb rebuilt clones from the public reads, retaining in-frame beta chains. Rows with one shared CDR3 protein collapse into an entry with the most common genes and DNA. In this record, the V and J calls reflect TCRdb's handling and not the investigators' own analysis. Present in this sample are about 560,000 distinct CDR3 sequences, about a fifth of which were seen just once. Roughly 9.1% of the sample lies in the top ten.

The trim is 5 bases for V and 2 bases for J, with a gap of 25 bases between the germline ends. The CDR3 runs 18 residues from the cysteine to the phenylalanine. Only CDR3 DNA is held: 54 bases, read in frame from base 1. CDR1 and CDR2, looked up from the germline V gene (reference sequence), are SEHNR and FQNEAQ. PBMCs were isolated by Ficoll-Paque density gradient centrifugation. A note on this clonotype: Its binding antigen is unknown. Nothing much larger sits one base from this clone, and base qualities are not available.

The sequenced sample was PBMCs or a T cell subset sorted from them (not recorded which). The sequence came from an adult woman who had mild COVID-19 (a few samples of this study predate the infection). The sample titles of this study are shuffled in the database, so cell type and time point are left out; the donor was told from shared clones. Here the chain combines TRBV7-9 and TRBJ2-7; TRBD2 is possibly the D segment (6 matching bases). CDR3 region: CASSRGAPGGRDPYEQYF. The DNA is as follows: TGTGCCAGCAGCCGAGGAGCCCCTGGCGGGCGGGATCCCTACGAGCAGTACTTC.